Listed below are T cell receptor beta chains from one sample, sequenced in a study of lymphopenia after photon versus proton radiotherapy. Data came from immunoSEQ multiplex PCR; TCRdb stores just in-frame clones and leaves some out. Of 7,000 to 8,500 clones detected, 90% to 95% appear once; the ten largest clones hold 1.6%. The sample in question was peripheral blood, obtained from a patient treated with photon-based radiotherapy. Receptors were obtained from a woman in her forties or fifties with cholangiocarcinoma. Both conserved end residues are trimmed from each CDR3. Fields, in order: V gene, J gene, clone size, CDR3 protein. The size field is filled for only some rows; it gives once, few, many or a size class.

>TRBV5-5|TRBJ2-3|few
ASSRDRSTDTQY
>TRBV27|TRBJ2-3|-
ANPTTPEGTDTQY
>TRBV20-1|TRBJ1-2|-
SAVQNYGYT
>TRBV25-1|TRBJ2-1|-
ASSLTGDPYNEQF
>TRBV7-2|TRBJ2-5|-
ASSYRTAQETQY
>TRBV7-9|TRBJ1-2|-
ASSLVWTDNSAGYT
>TRBV7-9|TRBJ1-1|-
ASSPASGNTEAF
>TRBV19|TRBJ1-6|-
ATQQGTNSPLH
>TRBV7-9|TRBJ2-7|-
ASRPKQGEPYEQY
>TRBV9|TRBJ1-3|-
ASSATGSGNTIY
>TRBV5-4|TRBJ2-7|-
ASSPPGALSYEQY
>TRBV28|TRBJ1-5|-
ASRGSNQPQH
>TRBV7-2|TRBJ1-1|once
ASSPIRTGGTEAF
>TRBV6-1|TRBJ2-2|-
ASSDTGRVNTGELF
>TRBV11-2|TRBJ2-1|-
ASRKGEGWENEQF
>TRBV5-6|TRBJ2-6|-
ASSVGIVKSRANVLT
>TRBV30|TRBJ1-2|-
AWSGKTGTNYGYT
>TRBV15|TRBJ2-5|-
ATSRAGRRDGETQY
>TRBV14|TRBJ1-2|-
ASSLFSGWNYGYT
>TRBV28|TRBJ2-1|-
ASSLYNEQF
>TRBV11-2|TRBJ1-2|-
ASSLDYNGYT
>TRBV21-1|TRBJ1-2|-
ASSKAVHDSNNGYT
>TRBV28|TRBJ1-1|-
ASSSPPGDEAF
>TRBV11-2|TRBJ1-1|-
ASSLFPHTEAF
>TRBV5-4|TRBJ2-2|-
ASSLAGWDPNTGELF
>TRBV10-1|TRBJ2-1|-
ASSEPTRLAGVPVPDSYNEQF